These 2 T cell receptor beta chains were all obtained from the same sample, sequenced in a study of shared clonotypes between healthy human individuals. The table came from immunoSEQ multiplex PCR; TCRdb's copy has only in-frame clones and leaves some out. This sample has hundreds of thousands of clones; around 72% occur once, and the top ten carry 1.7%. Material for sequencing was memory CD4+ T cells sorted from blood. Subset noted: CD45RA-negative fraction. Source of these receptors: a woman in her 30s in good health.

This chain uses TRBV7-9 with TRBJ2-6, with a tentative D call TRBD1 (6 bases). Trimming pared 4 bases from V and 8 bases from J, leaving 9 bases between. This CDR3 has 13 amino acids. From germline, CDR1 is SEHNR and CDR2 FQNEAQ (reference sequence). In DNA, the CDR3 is TGTGCCAGCAGCTCCCAGGGGCCCAACGTCCTGACTTTC. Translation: CASSSQGPNVLTF.

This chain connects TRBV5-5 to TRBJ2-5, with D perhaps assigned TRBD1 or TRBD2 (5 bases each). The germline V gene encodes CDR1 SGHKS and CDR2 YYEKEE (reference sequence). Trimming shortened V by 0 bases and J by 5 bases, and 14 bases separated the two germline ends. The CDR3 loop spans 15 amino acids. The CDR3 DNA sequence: TGTGCCAGCAGCTTGGTACCAGGGCGCGGGGAGACCCAGTACTTC. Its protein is CASSLVPGRGETQYF.